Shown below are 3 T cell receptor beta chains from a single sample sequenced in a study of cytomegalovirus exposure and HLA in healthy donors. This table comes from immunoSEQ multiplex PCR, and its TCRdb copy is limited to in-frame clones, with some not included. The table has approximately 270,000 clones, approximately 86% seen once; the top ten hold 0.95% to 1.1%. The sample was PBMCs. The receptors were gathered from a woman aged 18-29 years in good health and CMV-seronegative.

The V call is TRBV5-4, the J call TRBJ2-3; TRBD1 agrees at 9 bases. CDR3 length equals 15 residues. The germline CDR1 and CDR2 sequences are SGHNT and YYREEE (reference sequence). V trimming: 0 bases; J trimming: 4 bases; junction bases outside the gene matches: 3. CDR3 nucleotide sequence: TGTGCCAGCAGCTTGGGGGACAGGGCGGCAGATACGCAGTATTTT. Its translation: CASSLGDRAADTQYF.

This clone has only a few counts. This CDR3 is CASSEQEGSYEQYF. The CDR3 DNA is TGTGCCAGCAGTGAGCAGGAGGGCTCCTACGAGCAGTACTTC. The V gene is TRBV6-4, the J gene TRBJ2-7; D is perhaps TRBD2 (6 bases). CDR1 and CDR2 from the germline V gene are MRHNA and SNTAGT. This CDR3 comprises 14 residues. The V gene lost 3 bases and the J gene lost 0 bases, with 9 bases spanning the gap.

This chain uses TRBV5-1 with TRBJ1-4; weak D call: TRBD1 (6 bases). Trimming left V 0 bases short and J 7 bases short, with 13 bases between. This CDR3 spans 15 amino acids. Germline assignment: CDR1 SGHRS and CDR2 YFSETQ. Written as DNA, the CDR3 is TGCGCCAGCAGCTTGGTTATTGGCAGGGGTGAAAAACTGTTTTTT. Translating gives CASSLVIGRGEKLFF.